These T cell receptor beta chains were read from a single sample in a study of T cell responses to AZD1222 COVID-19 vaccine. Clones were read by immunoSEQ multiplex PCR, and TCRdb kept only the in-frame ones, dropping some. The sample yields 250,000 or so clones, roughly 93% seen once. This material consisted of peripheral blood, taken on day 0 of AZD1222 vaccination. These receptors were taken from an adult in good health. The CDR3 runs from the conserved cysteine through the conserved F or W. A D gene is named only where the DNA matches it firmly. Part of the rows lack a size; the others show once, few, many or a class for expanded clones.

CDR3nt,CDR3aa,v_gene,d_gene,j_gene,abundance
TGTGCCAGCAGGGGACAGGGGGGTAACGAGCAGTACTTC,CASRGQGGNEQYF,TRBV6-5,TRBD1,TRBJ2-7,.
TGCGCCAGCAGCTTGGCCGATCGCCCGGACAGCCTCTACACCTTC,CASSLADRPDSLYTF,TRBV5-1,.,TRBJ1-2,.
TGTGCCAGCACTGAGACAGGGGCCTACGAGCAGTACTTC,CASTETGAYEQYF,TRBV12-3/TRBV12-4,TRBD1,TRBJ2-7,.
TGTGCCAGCAGCTACTACAGGGGCGGCACCGGGGAGCTGTTTTTT,CASSYYRGGTGELFF,TRBV11-1,TRBD1,TRBJ2-2,.
TGTGCCAGCAGCTTGAGGGACAGGGTTTCCAACGAGCAGTACTTC,CASSLRDRVSNEQYF,TRBV5-4,TRBD1,TRBJ2-7,.
TGCGCCAGCAGCTTAGGCGTCAACTCTGGAAACACCATATATTTT,CASSLGVNSGNTIYF,TRBV5-1,.,TRBJ1-3,.
TGTGCCAGCAGTCAGAGGGGCCCGAGTACTGGGGCCAACGTCCTGACTTTC,CASSQRGPSTGANVLTF,TRBV6-6,.,TRBJ2-6,.
TGTGCCAGCATCGACAGGGTGAACACTGAAGCTTTCTTT,CASIDRVNTEAFF,TRBV27,TRBD1,TRBJ1-1,.
TGTGCCAGCAGCTTGGATGGGGGGAGGGAGCAGTACTTC,CASSLDGGREQYF,TRBV5-6,.,TRBJ2-7,.
TGTGCCAGCAGTGACAGGGGCTTTTACAATGAGCAGTTCTTC,CASSDRGFYNEQFF,TRBV2,.,TRBJ2-1,.
TGTGCCAGCAGCCACTTTCTGGACACCGGCACTGAAGCTTTCTTT,CASSHFLDTGTEAFF,TRBV3-1/TRBV3-2,.,TRBJ1-1,.
TGTGCCAGCAGCTTGGGGGCAGCCAAAGGGTCACCCCTCCACTTT,CASSLGAAKGSPLHF,TRBV5-6,.,TRBJ1-6,.
TGTGCCAGCAAGAGGACAGGGTTCCCCTACAATGAGCAGTTCTTC,CASKRTGFPYNEQFF,TRBV2,TRBD1,TRBJ2-1,.
TGTGCCATCAGTCTGAGCAATTCACCCCTCCACTTT,CAISLSNSPLHF,TRBV10-3,.,TRBJ1-6,.
TGTGCCAGCAGTTACGATGGGTACTACGAGCAGTACTTC,CASSYDGYYEQYF,TRBV6-2/TRBV6-3,.,TRBJ2-7,once
TGTGCCACCAGTGATCGGACAGATACCTATGGCTACACCTTC,CATSDRTDTYGYTF,TRBV24-1,.,TRBJ1-2,.
TGTGCCAGCAGTTACGACAGACAAAGCAATCAGCCCCAGCATTTT,CASSYDRQSNQPQHF,TRBV6-6,.,TRBJ1-5,.
TGTGCCTGGATTTCGTCCTATAGCAATCAGCCCCAGCATTTT,CAWISSYSNQPQHF,TRBV30,.,TRBJ1-5,.
TGTGCCAGCAGCTTTACGGGCTCTGGAAACACCATATATTTT,CASSFTGSGNTIYF,TRBV3-1/TRBV3-2,.,TRBJ1-3,few
TGTGCCAGCAGCTTAGGGGGGAATAATTCACCCCTCCACTTT,CASSLGGNNSPLHF,TRBV11-2,.,TRBJ1-6,.
TGTGCCAGCAGTTACCCCCACTCTAGCGGGAGGCTCACCGGGGAGCTGTTTTTT,CASSYPHSSGRLTGELFF,TRBV6-2/TRBV6-3,TRBD2,TRBJ2-2,.
TGCGCCAGCAGCAGGACAGGGATCGGTAACTATGGCTACACCTTC,CASSRTGIGNYGYTF,TRBV5-1,TRBD1,TRBJ1-2,.
TGCAGTGCCCTTAGTTTAGCGCAGCAGTTCTTC,CSALSLAQQFF,TRBV20-1,.,TRBJ2-1,.
TGTGCCAGCAGTGAGGGACAGGTAAAGCTGTTTTTT,CASSEGQVKLFF,TRBV28,TRBD1,TRBJ1-4,.
TGCGCCAGCACCCCAACGACAGGAATCTATGGCTACACCTTC,CASTPTTGIYGYTF,TRBV23-1,.,TRBJ1-2,.
TGTGCCAGCAGCACAAGATGGGGGGCAGGGGGAAACACCATATATTTT,CASSTRWGAGGNTIYF,TRBV28,.,TRBJ1-3,.
TGTGCCAGCAGCGTAGAAAGGGAGAACACCGGGGAGCTGTTTTTT,CASSVERENTGELFF,TRBV9,.,TRBJ2-2,once
TGTGCCAGCCTACAGGGCAATCAGCCCCAGCATTTT,CASLQGNQPQHF,TRBV28,.,TRBJ1-5,.
TGTGCCAGCCTCGATCCGGGGTCCGGCAACTATGGCTACACCTTC,CASLDPGSGNYGYTF,TRBV28,.,TRBJ1-2,.
TGTGCCATCAGTGGGGGAAACTTCACCTACGAGCAGTACTTC,CAISGGNFTYEQYF,TRBV10-3,.,TRBJ2-7,.
TGTGCCTGGAGGCTGCTAGACGGGAAGCTGTTTTTT,CAWRLLDGKLFF,TRBV30,.,TRBJ2-2,.
TGTGCCAGCAGTTTATTGGGGCCGAACACTGAAGCTTTCTTT,CASSLLGPNTEAFF,TRBV28,.,TRBJ1-1,once
TGTGCCAGCAGTTACGGGACAGCATACAATGAGCAGTTCTTC,CASSYGTAYNEQFF,TRBV6-2/TRBV6-3,TRBD1,TRBJ2-1,once
TGTGCCAGCAGCCAGGACAGGAACACTGAAGCTTTCTTT,CASSQDRNTEAFF,TRBV14,.,TRBJ1-1,.
TGCGCCAGCAGCCAAGAAGCGGGGCTCATCAGCAGAGAGACCCAGTACTTC,CASSQEAGLISRETQYF,TRBV4-3,TRBD2,TRBJ2-5,.
TGTGCCAGTAGTATAGCGAGGGCCCCACCATACAATGAGCAGTTCTTC,CASSIARAPPYNEQFF,TRBV19,.,TRBJ2-1,.
TGTGCCAGCACCTCATCCTGGACAGGGGGTACTTATGGCTACACCTTC,CASTSSWTGGTYGYTF,TRBV28,TRBD1,TRBJ1-2,.
TGTGCCAGCAGCTTAGTCAGCGGGAGGGGGATTGAGCAGTTCTTC,CASSLVSGRGIEQFF,TRBV11-2,TRBD2,TRBJ2-1,once
TGTGCCAGCAGCCGTCTGGACCGACCTTCTGGAAACACCATATATTTT,CASSRLDRPSGNTIYF,TRBV28,.,TRBJ1-3,.
TGTGCCAGCAGTTTATCGGCGGGGATTTCTGGAAACACCATATATTTT,CASSLSAGISGNTIYF,TRBV27,.,TRBJ1-3,once
TGTGCCATCTGGACGGGGATTAGCAATCAGCCCCAGCATTTT,CAIWTGISNQPQHF,TRBV28,.,TRBJ1-5,.